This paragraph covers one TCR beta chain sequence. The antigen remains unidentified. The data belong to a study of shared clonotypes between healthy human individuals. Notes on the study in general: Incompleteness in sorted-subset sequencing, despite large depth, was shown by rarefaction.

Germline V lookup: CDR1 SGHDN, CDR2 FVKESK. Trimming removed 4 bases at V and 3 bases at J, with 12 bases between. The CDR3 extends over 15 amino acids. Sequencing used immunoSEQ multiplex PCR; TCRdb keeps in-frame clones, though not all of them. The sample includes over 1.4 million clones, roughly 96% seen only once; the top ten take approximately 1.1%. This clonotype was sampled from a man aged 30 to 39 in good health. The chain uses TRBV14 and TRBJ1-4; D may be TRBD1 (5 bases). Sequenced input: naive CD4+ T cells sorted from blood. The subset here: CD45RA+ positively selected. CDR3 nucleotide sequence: TGTGCCAGCAGCCCCCAGGGTCTCCCTAATGAAAAACTGTTTTTT. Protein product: CASSPQGLPNEKLFF.